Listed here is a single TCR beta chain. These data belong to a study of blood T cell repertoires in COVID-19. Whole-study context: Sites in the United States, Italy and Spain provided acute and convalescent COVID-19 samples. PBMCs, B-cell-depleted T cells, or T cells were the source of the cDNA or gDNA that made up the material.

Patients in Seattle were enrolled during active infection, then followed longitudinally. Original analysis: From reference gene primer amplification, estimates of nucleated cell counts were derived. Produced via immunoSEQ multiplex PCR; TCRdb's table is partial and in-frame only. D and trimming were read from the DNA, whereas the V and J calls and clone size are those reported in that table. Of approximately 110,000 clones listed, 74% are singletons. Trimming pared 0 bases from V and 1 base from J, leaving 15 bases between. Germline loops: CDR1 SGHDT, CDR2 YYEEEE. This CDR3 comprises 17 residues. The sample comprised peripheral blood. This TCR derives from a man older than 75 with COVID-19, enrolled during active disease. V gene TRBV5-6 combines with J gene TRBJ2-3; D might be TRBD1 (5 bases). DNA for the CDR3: TGTGCCAGCAGCTTGGGGACACCTTACTTTCGCACAGATACGCAGTATTTT. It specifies CASSLGTPYFRTDTQYF.